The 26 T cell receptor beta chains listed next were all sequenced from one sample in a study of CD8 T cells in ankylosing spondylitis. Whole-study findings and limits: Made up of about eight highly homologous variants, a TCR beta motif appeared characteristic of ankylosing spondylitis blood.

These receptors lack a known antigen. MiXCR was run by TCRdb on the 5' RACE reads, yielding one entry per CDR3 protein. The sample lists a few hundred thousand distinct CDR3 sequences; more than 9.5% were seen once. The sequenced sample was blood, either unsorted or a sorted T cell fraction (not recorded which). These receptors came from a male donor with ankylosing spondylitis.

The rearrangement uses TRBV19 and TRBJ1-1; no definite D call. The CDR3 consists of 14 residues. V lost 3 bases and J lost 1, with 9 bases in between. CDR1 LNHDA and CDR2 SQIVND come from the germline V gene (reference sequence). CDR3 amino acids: CASSIRPGNTEAFF. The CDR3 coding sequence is TGTGCCAGTAGTATTCGGCCGGGGAACACTGAAGCTTTCTTT. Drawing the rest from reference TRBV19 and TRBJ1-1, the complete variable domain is DGGITQSPKYLFRKEGQNVTLSCEQNLNHDAMYWYRQDPGQGLRLIYYSQIVNDFQKGDIAEGYSVSREKKESFPLTVTSAQKNPTAFYLCASSIRPGNTEAFFGQGTRLTVV.

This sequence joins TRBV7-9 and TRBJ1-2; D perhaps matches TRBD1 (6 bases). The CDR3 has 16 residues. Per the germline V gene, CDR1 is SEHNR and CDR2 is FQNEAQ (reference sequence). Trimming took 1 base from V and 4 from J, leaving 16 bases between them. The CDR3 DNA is TGTGCCAGCAGCTTAGGCGGGGACATTAATCCCTATGGCTACACCTTC. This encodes CASSLGGDINPYGYTF.

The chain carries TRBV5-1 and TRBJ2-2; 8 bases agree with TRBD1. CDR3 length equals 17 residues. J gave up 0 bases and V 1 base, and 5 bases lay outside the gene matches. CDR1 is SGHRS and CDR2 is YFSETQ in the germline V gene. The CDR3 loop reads CASSLRDRFANTGELFF. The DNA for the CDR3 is TGCGCCAGCAGCTTGCGGGACAGGTTCGCGAACACCGGGGAGCTGTTTTTT.

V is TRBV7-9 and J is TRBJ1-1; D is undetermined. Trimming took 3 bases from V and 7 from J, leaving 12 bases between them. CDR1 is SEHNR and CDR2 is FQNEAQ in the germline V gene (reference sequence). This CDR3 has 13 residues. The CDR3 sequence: CASSLMGRIEAFF. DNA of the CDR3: TGTGCCAGCAGCTTGATGGGTCGCATTGAAGCTTTCTTT.

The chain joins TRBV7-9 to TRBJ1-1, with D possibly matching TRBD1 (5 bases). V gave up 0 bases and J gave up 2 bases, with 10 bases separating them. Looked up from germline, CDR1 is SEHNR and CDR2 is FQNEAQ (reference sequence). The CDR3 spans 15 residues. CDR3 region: CASSLASGINTEAFF. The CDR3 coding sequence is TGTGCCAGCAGCTTAGCTTCAGGGATTAACACTGAAGCTTTCTTT.

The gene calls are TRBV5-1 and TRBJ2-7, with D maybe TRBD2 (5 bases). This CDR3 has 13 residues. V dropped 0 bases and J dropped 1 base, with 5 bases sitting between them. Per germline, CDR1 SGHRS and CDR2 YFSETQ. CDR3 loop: CASSLGESYEQYF. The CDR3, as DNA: TGCGCCAGCAGCTTGGGGGAGTCCTACGAGCAGTACTTC. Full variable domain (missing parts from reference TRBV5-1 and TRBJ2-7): KAGVTQTPRYLIKTRGQQVTLSCSPISGHRSVSWYQQTPGQGLQFLFEYFSETQRNKGNFPGRFSGRQFSNSRSEMNVSTLELGDSALYLCASSLGESYEQYFGPGTRLTVT.

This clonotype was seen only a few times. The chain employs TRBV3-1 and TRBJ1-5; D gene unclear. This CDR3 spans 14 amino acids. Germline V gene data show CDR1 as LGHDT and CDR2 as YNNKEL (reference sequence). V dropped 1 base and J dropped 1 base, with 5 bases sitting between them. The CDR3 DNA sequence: TGTGCCAGCAGCCAAGGCAACAGCAATCAGCCCCAGCATTTT. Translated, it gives CASSQGNSNQPQHF.

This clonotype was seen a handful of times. CDR3 in amino acids: CSVEWETQYF. DNA of the CDR3: TGCAGCGTTGAATGGGAGACCCAGTACTTC. The chain combines TRBV29-1 with TRBJ2-5, with D unclear. The CDR3 consists of 10 residues. Trimming cost V 2 bases and J 5 bases, with 3 bases left between them. Per the germline V gene, CDR1 is SQVTM and CDR2 is ANQGSEA. Using reference TRBV29-1 and TRBJ2-5 for the parts outside the CDR3, the full variable domain is SAVISQKPSRDICQRGTSLTIQCQVDSQVTMMFWYRQQPGQSLTLIATANQGSEATYESGFVIDKFPISRPNLTFSTLTVSNMSPEDSSIYLCSVEWETQYFGPGTRLLVL.

For the CDR3, the DNA is TGTGCCAGCAGCTTCGGGACAGGCGAGCAGTACGTC. This codes for CASSFGTGEQYV. The rearrangement uses TRBV7-9 and TRBJ2-7; 8 bases agree with TRBD1. The germline V gene has CDR1 SEHNR and CDR2 FQNEAQ (reference sequence). This CDR3 contains 12 residues. V trimming: 3 bases; J trimming: 6 bases; junction bases outside the gene matches: 1.

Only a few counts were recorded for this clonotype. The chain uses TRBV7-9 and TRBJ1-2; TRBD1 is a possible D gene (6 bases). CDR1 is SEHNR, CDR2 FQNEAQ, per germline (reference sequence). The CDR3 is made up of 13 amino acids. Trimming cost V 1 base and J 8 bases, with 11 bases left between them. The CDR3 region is CASSLGGPWGYTF. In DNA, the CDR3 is TGTGCCAGCAGCTTAGGGGGGCCTTGGGGCTACACCTTC.

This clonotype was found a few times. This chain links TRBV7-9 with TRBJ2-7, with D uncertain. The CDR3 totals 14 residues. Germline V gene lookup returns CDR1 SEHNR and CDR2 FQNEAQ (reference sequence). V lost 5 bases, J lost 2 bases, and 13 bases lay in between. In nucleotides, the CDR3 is TGTGCCAGCAGCCCCAGCCTCTCTACCTACGAGCAGTACTTC. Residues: CASSPSLSTYEQYF.

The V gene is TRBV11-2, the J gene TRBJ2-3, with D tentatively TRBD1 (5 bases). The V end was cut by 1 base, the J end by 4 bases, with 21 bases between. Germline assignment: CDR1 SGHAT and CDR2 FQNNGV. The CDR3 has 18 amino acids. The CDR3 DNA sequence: TGTGCCAGCAGCTTAGGGAAAACCTGGACGGAGACAGCAGATACGCAGTATTTT. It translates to CASSLGKTWTETADTQYF.

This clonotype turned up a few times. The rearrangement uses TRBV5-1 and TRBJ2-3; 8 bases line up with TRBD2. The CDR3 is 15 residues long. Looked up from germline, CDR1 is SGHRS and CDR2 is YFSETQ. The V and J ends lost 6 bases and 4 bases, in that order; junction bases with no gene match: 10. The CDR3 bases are TGCGCCAGCACCAGAGTCAGCGGGAGTTCAGATACGCAGTATTTT. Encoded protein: CASTRVSGSSDTQYF. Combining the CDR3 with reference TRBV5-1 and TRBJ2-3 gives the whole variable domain KAGVTQTPRYLIKTRGQQVTLSCSPISGHRSVSWYQQTPGQGLQFLFEYFSETQRNKGNFPGRFSGRQFSNSRSEMNVSTLELGDSALYLCASTRVSGSSDTQYFGPGTRLTVL.

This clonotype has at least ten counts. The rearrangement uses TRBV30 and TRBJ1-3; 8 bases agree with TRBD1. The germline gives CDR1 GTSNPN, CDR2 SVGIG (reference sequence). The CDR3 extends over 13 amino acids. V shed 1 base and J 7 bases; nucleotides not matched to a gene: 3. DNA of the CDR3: TGTGCCTGGAGTGGGGACAGGAGGAACACCATATATTTT. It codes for CAWSGDRRNTIYF. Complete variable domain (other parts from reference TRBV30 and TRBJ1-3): SQTIHQWPATLVQPVGSPLSLECTVEGTSNPNLYWYRQAAGRGLQLLFYSVGIGQISSEVPQNLSASRPQDRQFILSSKKLLLSDSGFYLCAWSGDRRNTIYFGEGSWLTVV.

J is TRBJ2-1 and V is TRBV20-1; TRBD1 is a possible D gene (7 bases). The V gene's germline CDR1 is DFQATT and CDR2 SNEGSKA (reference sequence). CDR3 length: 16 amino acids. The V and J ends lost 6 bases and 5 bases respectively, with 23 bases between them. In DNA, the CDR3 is TGCAGTGCGCCTAGGGGGCCGGGACTGGATAACAATGAGCAGTTCTTC. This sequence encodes CSAPRGPGLDNNEQFF.

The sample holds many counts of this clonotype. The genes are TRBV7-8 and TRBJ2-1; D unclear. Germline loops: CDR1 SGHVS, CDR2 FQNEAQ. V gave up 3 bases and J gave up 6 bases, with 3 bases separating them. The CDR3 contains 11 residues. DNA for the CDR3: TGTGCCAGCAGCTTTACCAATGAGCAGTTCTTC. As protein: CASSFTNEQFF.

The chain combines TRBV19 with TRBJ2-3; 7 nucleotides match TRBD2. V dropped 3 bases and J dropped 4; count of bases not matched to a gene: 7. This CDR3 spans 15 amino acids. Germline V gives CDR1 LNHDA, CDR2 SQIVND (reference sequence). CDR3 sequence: CASSIRGVRADTQYF. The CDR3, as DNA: TGTGCCAGTAGTATTCGGGGGGTCCGCGCAGATACGCAGTATTTT.

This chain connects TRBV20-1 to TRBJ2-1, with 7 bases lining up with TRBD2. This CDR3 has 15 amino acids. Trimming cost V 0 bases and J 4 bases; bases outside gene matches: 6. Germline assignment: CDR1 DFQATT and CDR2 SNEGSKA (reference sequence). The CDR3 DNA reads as TGCAGTGCTAGAGAAGGACTAGGGGTTTACAATGAGCAGTTCTTC. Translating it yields CSAREGLGVYNEQFF.

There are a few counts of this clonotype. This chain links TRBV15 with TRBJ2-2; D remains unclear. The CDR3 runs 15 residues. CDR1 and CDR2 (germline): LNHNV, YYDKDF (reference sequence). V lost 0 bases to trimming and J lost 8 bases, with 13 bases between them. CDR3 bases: TGTGCCACCAGCAGAGAAAAAGCCTCACCGGGGGAGCTGTTTTTT. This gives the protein CATSREKASPGELFF.

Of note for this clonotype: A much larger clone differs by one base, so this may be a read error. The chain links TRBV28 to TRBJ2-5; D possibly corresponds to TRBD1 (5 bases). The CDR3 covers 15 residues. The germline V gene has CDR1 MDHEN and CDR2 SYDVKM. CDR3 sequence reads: CASSHQTVLQETQSF. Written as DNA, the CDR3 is TGTGCCAGCAGTCACCAGACAGTACTCCAAGAGACCCAGTCCTTC.

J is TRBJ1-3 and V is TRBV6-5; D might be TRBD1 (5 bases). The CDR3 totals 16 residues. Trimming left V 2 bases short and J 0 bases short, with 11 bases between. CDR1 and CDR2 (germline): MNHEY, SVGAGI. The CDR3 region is CASSYTGTISGNTIYF. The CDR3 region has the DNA TGTGCCAGCAGTTACACCGGGACTATCTCTGGAAACACCATATATTTT.

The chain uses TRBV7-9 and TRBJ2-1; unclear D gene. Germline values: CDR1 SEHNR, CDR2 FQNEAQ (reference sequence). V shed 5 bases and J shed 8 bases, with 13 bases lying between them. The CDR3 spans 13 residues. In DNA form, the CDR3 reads TGTGCCAGCAGCCTCATCCTTAGGGATGAGCAGTTCTTC. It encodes CASSLILRDEQFF.

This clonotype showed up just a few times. CDR3 sequence (DNA): TGTGCCAGCAGCCAAGATGGTCCGGGGCCGATCGGCACAGATACGCAGTATTTT. This gives the protein CASSQDGPGPIGTDTQYF. This chain uses TRBV3-1 with TRBJ2-3, with D perhaps given as TRBD1 or TRBD2 (5 bases each). The CDR3 runs to 18 residues. The V end was cut by 0 bases, the J end by 1 base, with 17 bases between. The germline CDR1 and CDR2 sequences are LGHDT and YNNKEL (reference sequence).

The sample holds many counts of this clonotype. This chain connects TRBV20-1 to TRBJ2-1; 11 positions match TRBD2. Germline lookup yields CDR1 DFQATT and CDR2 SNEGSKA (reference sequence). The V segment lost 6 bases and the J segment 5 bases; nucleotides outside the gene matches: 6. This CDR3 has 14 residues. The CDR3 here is CSAGLAGSHNEQFF. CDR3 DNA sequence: TGCAGTGCAGGACTAGCGGGCAGCCACAATGAGCAGTTCTTC.

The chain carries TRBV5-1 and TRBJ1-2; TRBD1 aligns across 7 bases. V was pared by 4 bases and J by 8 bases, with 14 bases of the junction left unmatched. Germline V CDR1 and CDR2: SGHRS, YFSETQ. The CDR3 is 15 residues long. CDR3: CASSPDPEGAGGYTF. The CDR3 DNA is TGCGCCAGCAGCCCGGACCCGGAGGGGGCTGGGGGCTACACCTTC.

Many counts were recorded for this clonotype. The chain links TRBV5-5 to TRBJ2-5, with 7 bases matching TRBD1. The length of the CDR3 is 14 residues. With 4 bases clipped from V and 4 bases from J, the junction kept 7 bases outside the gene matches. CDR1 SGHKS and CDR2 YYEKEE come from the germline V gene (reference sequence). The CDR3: CASSAAGGRETQYF. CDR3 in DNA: TGTGCCAGCAGCGCGGCAGGGGGAAGAGAGACCCAGTACTTC.